The 15 T cell receptor beta chains listed next were all sequenced from one sample in a study of response to subunit inactivated influenza vaccine. One entry per CDR3 protein results from TCRdb running MiXCR on the RT-PCR reads. The sample includes some 850,000 distinct CDR3 sequences, around 20% seen only once; the top ten take about 11%. The sample was PBMCs from blood, taken roughly 5 days after vaccination. The origin of the receptors is a man aged 50 to 60 who received an inactivated influenza vaccine.

This clonotype was counted ten times or more. This chain connects TRBV12-3 or TRBV12-4 to TRBJ2-3; D unresolved. Trimming stripped 5 bases from V and 4 bases from J, with 7 bases between. This CDR3 is built from 12 residues. The CDR3 reads CASSLTADTQYF. CDR3 coding DNA: TGTGCCAGCAGTCTTACGGCAGATACGCAGTATTTT.

The chain recombines TRBV6-1 with TRBJ2-7, with D maybe TRBD1 (6 bases). The CDR3 is made up of 14 amino acids. The V and J ends lost 4 bases and 5 bases respectively, with 15 bases between them. Germline CDR1 is MNHNS and CDR2 is SASEGT. For the CDR3, the DNA is TGTGCCAGCAGTGCCCTTTTCCGACAGGACGAGCAGTACTTC. It is translated as CASSALFRQDEQYF.

This clonotype was detected ten times or more. The chain recombines TRBV20-1 with TRBJ2-7; unclear D gene. This CDR3 has 13 residues. V was cut by 2 bases and J by 3 bases, with 11 bases left in between. The germline V gene encodes CDR1 DFQATT and CDR2 SNEGSKA (reference sequence). The CDR3, as DNA: TGCAGTGCTAGACCTCAAGGAAGCTACGAGCAGTACTTC. It codes for CSARPQGSYEQYF.

This clonotype was seen a handful of times. This sequence joins TRBV5-1 and TRBJ2-7; D is undetermined. Germline V gene data show CDR1 as SGHRS and CDR2 as YFSETQ. V dropped 5 bases and J dropped 3 bases, with 15 bases sitting between them. This CDR3 comprises 14 residues. This CDR3 reads CASRETSDLYEQYF. The DNA for the CDR3 is TGCGCCAGCAGAGAGACATCGGACCTCTACGAGCAGTACTTC.

This clonotype has a handful of counts. The chain recombines TRBV6-5 with TRBJ1-4, with 9 bases that match TRBD1. V shed 2 bases, J shed 3 bases, and the junction held 7 bases outside the gene matches. Germline values: CDR1 MNHEY, CDR2 SVGAGI. The CDR3 extends over 17 amino acids. This CDR3 is CASSYAPYRGPNEKLFF. In DNA form, the CDR3 reads TGTGCCAGCAGTTACGCTCCTTACAGGGGGCCTAATGAAAAACTGTTTTTT.

V is TRBV6-1 and J is TRBJ2-1; no definite D call. This CDR3 contains 14 residues. Trimming cost V 6 bases and J 5 bases, with 14 bases left between them. Germline CDR1 reads MNHNS; CDR2 reads SASEGT. CDR3 nucleotides: TGTGCCAGCAGCCCCCGAGACTGGGACAATGAGCAGTTCTTC. Residues: CASSPRDWDNEQFF.

The chain carries TRBV5-1 and TRBJ1-1, with 7 bases identical to TRBD1. This CDR3 region has 15 residues. Germline lookup yields CDR1 SGHRS and CDR2 YFSETQ. V lost 4 bases and J lost 4; bases outside the gene matches: 10. CDR3: CASSLPTGRGTEAFF. The CDR3 DNA reads TGCGCCAGCAGCCTCCCGACAGGGAGGGGCACTGAAGCTTTCTTT.

This chain uses TRBV11-2 with TRBJ2-5; no definite D call. The ends were cut back, 6 bases at V and 3 bases at J, with 14 bases in the middle. Germline V gene sequence: CDR1 SGHAT, CDR2 FQNNGV. There are 14 residues in the CDR3. The CDR3 sequence is CASSYNYRKETQYF. The CDR3, as DNA: TGTGCCAGCAGTTACAACTATCGGAAAGAGACCCAGTACTTC. Complete variable domain (other parts from reference TRBV11-2 and TRBJ2-5): EAGVAQSPRYKIIEKRQSVAFWCNPISGHATLYWYQQILGQGPKLLIQFQNNGVVDDSQLPKDRFSAERLKGVDSTLKIQPAKLEDSAVYLCASSYNYRKETQYFGPGTRLLVL.

This clonotype came up many times. CDR3: CSVEGVTGGYNEQFF. CDR3 sequence (DNA): TGCAGCGTTGAAGGGGTTACAGGGGGCTACAATGAGCAGTTCTTC. This sequence joins TRBV29-1 and TRBJ2-1, with 8 bases fitting TRBD1. The CDR3 consists of 15 residues. Germline V lookup: CDR1 SQVTM, CDR2 ANQGSEA. Germline trimming cut 1 base from V and 3 bases from J; bases unmatched to any gene: 5.

This clonotype turned up a few times. The genes are TRBV12-3 or TRBV12-4 and TRBJ2-5, with D tentatively TRBD1 or TRBD2 (5 bases each). The V and J ends lost 5 bases and 5 bases respectively, with 15 bases between them. The CDR3 has 14 amino acids. The CDR3 reads CASSQRSGTETQYF. The CDR3 nucleotides read TGTGCCAGCAGTCAACGGTCCGGGACCGAGACCCAGTACTTC.

This clonotype was seen only a few times. This chain joins TRBV12-3 or TRBV12-4 and TRBJ2-7; no reliable D call. Trimming took 7 bases from V and 0 from J, leaving 10 bases between them. The CDR3 sequence is 13 residues long. The CDR3 sequence: CASKDTNSYEQYF. In nucleotides, the CDR3 is TGTGCCAGCAAGGATACAAACTCCTACGAGCAGTACTTC.

This clonotype was picked up a small number of times. J is TRBJ2-3 and V is TRBV20-1; TRBD2 matches at 8 bases. The length of the CDR3 is 16 residues. The V and J ends lost 0 bases and 5 bases, in that order; junction bases with no gene match: 10. Germline V gene sequence: CDR1 DFQATT, CDR2 SNEGSKA (reference sequence). As DNA, the CDR3 is TGCAGTGCTAGAGACTTGCGGGGGGCCGGTGTAGATACGCAGTATTTT. Translated, it gives CSARDLRGAGVDTQYF.

The rearrangement joins TRBV7-2 to TRBJ2-3, with D possibly matching TRBD2 (8 bases). Looked up from germline, CDR1 is SGHTA and CDR2 is FQGNSA. The CDR3 loop spans 16 amino acids. V lost 1 base, J lost 6 bases, and 17 bases lay in between. In DNA, the CDR3 is TGTGCCAGCAGCTTAGTAGCGGGACAGCGGTTCGATACGCAGTATTTT. This translates into CASSLVAGQRFDTQYF.

This clonotype appeared a few times. This chain links TRBV6-2 or TRBV6-3 with TRBJ2-1; unclear D gene. Germline CDR1 MNHEY, CDR2 SVGEGT. Trimming took 2 bases from V and 3 from J, leaving 11 bases between them. This CDR3 has 15 residues. The CDR3: CASSYLAGNYNEQFF. CDR3 in DNA: TGTGCCAGCAGTTACCTCGCTGGAAACTACAATGAGCAGTTCTTC.

This clonotype was observed a handful of times. The chain links TRBV6-1 to TRBJ2-3, with D hard to call. Germline-derived CDR1 and CDR2 are MNHNS and SASEGT. CDR3 length: 13 residues. V dropped 6 bases and J dropped 3 bases, with 10 bases sitting between them. The CDR3 region is CASSSQRTDTQYF. CDR3 sequence (DNA): TGTGCCAGCAGCTCTCAGCGAACAGATACGCAGTATTTT.